These 12 T cell receptor beta chains were all obtained from the same sample, sequenced in a study of T cells in Graves' hyperthyroidism and ophthalmopathy. RNA transcripts gave rise to amplified TCR beta CDR3 regions. With the HTBI primer set, the TCR CDR3 went through a first round of RT-PCR. MiXCR, applied by TCRdb to the multiplex PCR reads, yields one record per CDR3 protein. The sample comprises under 450,000 distinct CDR3 sequences, 15% to 17% of which are singletons, and 13% to 15% rests with the top ten. Sequencing was done on a sample of blood. These receptors were taken from a woman between 18 and 30 years old with Graves' hyperthyroidism.

This rearrangement joins TRBV20-1 to TRBJ1-3; no clear D gene. Per the germline V gene, CDR1 is DFQATT and CDR2 is SNEGSKA (reference sequence). The V end was cut by 5 bases, the J end by 0 bases, with 11 bases between. This CDR3 has 14 residues. This chain's CDR3 is CSAYYVSSGNTIYF. CDR3 bases: TGCAGTGCTTATTACGTCAGCTCTGGAAACACCATATATTTT.

This rearrangement joins TRBV28 to TRBJ2-2; the match to TRBD2 covers 7 bases. The CDR3 is made up of 16 amino acids. CDR1 is MDHEN and CDR2 is SYDVKM in the germline V gene. V gave up 4 bases and J gave up 0 bases; unmatched junction bases: 5. The CDR3 DNA reads as TGTGCCAGCAGTTACCCGGGACTACCGAACACCGGGGAGCTGTTTTTT. The encoded protein is CASSYPGLPNTGELFF. The full variable domain, in which reference TRBV28 and TRBJ2-2 provide the parts outside the CDR3, is DVKVTQSSRYLVKRTGEKVFLECVQDMDHENMFWYRQDPGLGLRLIYFSYDVKMKEKGDIPEGYSVSREKKERFSLILESASTNQTSMYLCASSYPGLPNTGELFFGEGSRLTVL.

The chain links TRBV29-1 to TRBJ2-7, with TRBD2 matching 10 bases. CDR3 length: 18 residues. The germline CDR1 and CDR2 sequences are SQVTM and ANQGSEA. J was trimmed by 0 bases and V by 4 bases; bases with no gene match: 15. The CDR3, as DNA: TGCAGCGTTGTGGGGCGGACTAGCGGAGCTCCATTCTCCTACGAGCAGTACTTC. It codes for CSVVGRTSGAPFSYEQYF.

This clonotype appeared a few times. This rearrangement joins TRBV10-3 to TRBJ2-3, with no clear D. This CDR3 spans 13 amino acids. V gave up 6 bases and J gave up 4 bases, with 11 bases separating them. Germline V gene data show CDR1 as ENHRY and CDR2 as SYGVKD. In DNA, the CDR3 is TGTGCCATCAGGGATCGAGAATCAGATACGCAGTATTTT. This translates into CAIRDRESDTQYF.

This rearrangement joins TRBV7-2 to TRBJ2-7; no clear D. Trimming took off 5 bases at V and 3 bases at J, with 14 bases between the two ends. The CDR3 is 14 residues long. CDR1 and CDR2 from the germline V gene are SGHTA and FQGNSA. The CDR3: CASSPSPRNYEQYF. CDR3 sequence (DNA): TGTGCCAGCAGCCCCAGTCCCCGAAACTACGAGCAGTACTTC.

This clonotype was counted a few times. The V gene is TRBV11-2, the J gene TRBJ2-2; D unresolved. Germline lookup yields CDR1 SGHAT and CDR2 FQNNGV. V was clipped by 1 base and J by 1 base, with 4 bases between them. This CDR3 comprises 14 residues. CDR3 in DNA: TGTGCCAGCAGCTTAGTTAGGAACACCGGGGAGCTGTTTTTT. Residues: CASSLVRNTGELFF.

On this clonotype: With a much larger clone just one base away, this may be a read error. J is TRBJ2-2 and V is TRBV7-3, with 8 nucleotides matching TRBD2. The CDR3 has 15 residues. The ends lost 5 bases at V and 8 bases at J; junction bases unmatched: 10. CDR1 is SGHTA and CDR2 is FQGTGA in the germline V gene. CDR3 in amino acids: CASSPLDKREGELFF. As DNA, the CDR3 is TGTGCCAGCAGCCCTCTGGACAAGCGGGAGGGGGAGCTGTTTTTT.

This clonotype was seen more than once but under ten times. V is TRBV4-1 and J is TRBJ1-3, with 9 bases matching TRBD1. CDR1 is MGHRA, CDR2 YSYEKL, per germline. The CDR3 totals 17 residues. After removal of 1 base from V and 2 bases from J, the junction contained 6 bases not matched to a gene. The CDR3: CASSQAWDRAAGNTIYF. DNA for the CDR3: TGCGCCAGCAGCCAAGCGTGGGACAGGGCGGCTGGAAACACCATATATTTT.

This clonotype showed up many times. The CDR3 loop reads CASSQEGFDDEKLFF. Here the CDR3 DNA reads TGTGCCAGCAGCCAAGAAGGGTTCGATGATGAAAAACTGTTTTTT. The chain links TRBV3-1 to TRBJ1-4; unclear D gene. With 0 bases removed from V and 6 bases from J, the gap between germline ends came to 11 bases. The CDR3 extends over 15 amino acids. The germline V gene encodes CDR1 LGHDT and CDR2 YNNKEL (reference sequence).

The chain combines TRBV4-2 with TRBJ1-3; D is unresolved. The CDR3 has 18 amino acids. Trimming cost V 0 bases and J 4 bases, with 19 bases left between them. Looked up from germline, CDR1 is LGHNA and CDR2 is YNFKEQ. The CDR3 is CASSQDSSHSAGGNTIYF. DNA for the CDR3: TGTGCCAGCAGCCAAGATTCTTCCCACTCGGCGGGCGGAAACACCATATATTTT.

This clonotype showed up many times. The chain carries TRBV6-5 and TRBJ2-7; the match to TRBD2 covers 14 bases. Germline assignment: CDR1 MNHEY and CDR2 SVGAGI. V lost 0 bases and J lost 1; bases outside the gene matches: 2. The length of the CDR3 is 17 residues. The CDR3 bases are TGTGCCAGCAGTTACTCGGGACTAGCGGGAGTGTCCTACGAGCAGTACTTC. Translated: CASSYSGLAGVSYEQYF.

The chain has TRBV6-1 and TRBJ1-2; no definite D call. The CDR3 extends over 15 amino acids. The germline V and J ends were trimmed by 2 bases and 3 bases, with 13 bases remaining between them. Germline CDR1 MNHNS, CDR2 SASEGT. The DNA of the CDR3 is TGTGCCAGCAGTGAATCCCCAAATATCTACTATGGCTACACCTTC. Translated: CASSESPNIYYGYTF.